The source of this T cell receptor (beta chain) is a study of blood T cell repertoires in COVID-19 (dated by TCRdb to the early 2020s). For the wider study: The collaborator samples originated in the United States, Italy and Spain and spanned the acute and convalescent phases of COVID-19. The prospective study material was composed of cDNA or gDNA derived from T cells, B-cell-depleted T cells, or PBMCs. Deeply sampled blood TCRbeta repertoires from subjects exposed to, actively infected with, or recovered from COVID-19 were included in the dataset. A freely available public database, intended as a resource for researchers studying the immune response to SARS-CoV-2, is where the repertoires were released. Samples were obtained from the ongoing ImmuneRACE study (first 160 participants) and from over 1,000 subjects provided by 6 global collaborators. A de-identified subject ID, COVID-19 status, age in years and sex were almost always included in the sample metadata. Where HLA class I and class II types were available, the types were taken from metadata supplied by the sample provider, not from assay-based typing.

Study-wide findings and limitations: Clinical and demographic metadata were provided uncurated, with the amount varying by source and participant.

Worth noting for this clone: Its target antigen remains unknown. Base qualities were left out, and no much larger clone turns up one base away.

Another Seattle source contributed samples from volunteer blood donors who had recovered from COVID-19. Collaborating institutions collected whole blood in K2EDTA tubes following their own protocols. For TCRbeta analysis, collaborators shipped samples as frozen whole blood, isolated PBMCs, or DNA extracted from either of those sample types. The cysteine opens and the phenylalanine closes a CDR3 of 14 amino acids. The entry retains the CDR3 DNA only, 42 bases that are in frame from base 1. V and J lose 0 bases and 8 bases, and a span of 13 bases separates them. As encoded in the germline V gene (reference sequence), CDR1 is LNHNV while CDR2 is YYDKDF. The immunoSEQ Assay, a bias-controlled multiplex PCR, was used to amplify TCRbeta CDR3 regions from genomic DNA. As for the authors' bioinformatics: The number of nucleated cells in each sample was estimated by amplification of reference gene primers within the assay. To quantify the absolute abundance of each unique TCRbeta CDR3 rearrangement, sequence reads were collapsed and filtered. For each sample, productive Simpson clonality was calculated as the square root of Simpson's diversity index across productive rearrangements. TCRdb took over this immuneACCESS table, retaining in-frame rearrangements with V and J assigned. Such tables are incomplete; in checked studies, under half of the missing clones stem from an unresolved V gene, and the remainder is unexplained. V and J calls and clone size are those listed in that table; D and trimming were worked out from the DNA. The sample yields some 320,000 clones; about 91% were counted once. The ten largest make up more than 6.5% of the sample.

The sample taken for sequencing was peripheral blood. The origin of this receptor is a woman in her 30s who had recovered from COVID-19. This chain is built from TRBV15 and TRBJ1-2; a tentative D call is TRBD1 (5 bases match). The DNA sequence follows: TGTGCCACCAGCAGAGATTTTGGGGGGAAGGGCTACACCTTC. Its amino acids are CATSRDFGGKGYTF.